This T cell receptor (beta chain) stems from a study of T cell responses to AZD1222 COVID-19 vaccine (dated by TCRdb to 2020 to 2022). In terms of the full investigation: A total of 230 to 250 trial participants underwent TCR sequencing, of whom some 210 received two doses of AZD1222 and about 25 received two doses of the MenACWY control vaccine. Trial participants were enrolled into age subgroups of 18-55, 56-69 and 70-plus years, which contained about 150, 27 and 61 TCR-sequenced participants, respectively.

Sample time point, as interpreted from the label and publication: baseline before first vaccination. According to the study, the label for this sample's treatment or condition signals: meningococcal conjugate vaccine given as trial control. Vaccinee samples were obtained from the UK trials COV001 and COV002, which included a single-blind randomized controlled phase 2/3 trial of AZD1222 (ChAdOx1 nCoV-19) in healthy adults. Trial participant PBMC samples were collected at day 0 and day 28 after the second dose for TCRbeta chain sequencing. On the study overall, not on this receptor specifically: Participants were mostly white British, with more females than males. The authors suggested clonal diversity may have been underestimated. Only five to seven AZD1222 recipients were SARS-CoV-2 seropositive at baseline, limiting conclusions about previously exposed vaccinees. Reportedly, close to half of the unique spike-specific TCRs recognized epitopes lying outside the regions that are mutated in the B.1.351 and B.1.1.7 variants. The 56-69-year group was small, and its depth increase did not reach significance, likely because of low power. Because no day 14 peak-response samples were available, the repertoires could be characterized only after the peak T cell response. Vaccine-associated CD4 TCRs spanned the whole spike protein, with dominant responses in regions 160-218 and 743-854. After two AZD1222 doses, both the breadth and the depth of spike-specific TCRs were significantly higher than at day 0 and than in MenACWY recipients.

The CDR3 regions of human TCRbeta chains were analyzed by immunosequencing. In the paper's pipeline: TCRs in the repertoires were matched against a reference library of SARS-CoV-2-specific TCRs that had been generated with the MIRA antigen-specificity platform. Breadth meant the fraction of unique TCRs that were SARS-CoV-2-associated, whereas depth meant the fraction of total T cells that were SARS-CoV-2-associated. Using the MIRA data, every spike-specific TCR was mapped to the spike region that the TCR reacted to and assigned to either a CD4 or a CD8 class. Log10-transformed breadth and depth values were compared by one-way ANOVA with Sidak's multiple comparisons tests. TCRdb's version of the immuneACCESS table is confined to in-frame rearrangements and falls short of the full clone set. An unresolved V gene accounts for under half of the shortfall where checked; the remainder is of unknown origin. Clonal size and the V and J genes are those of that table, whereas D and trimming came from the DNA. Counted in this sample were 70,000 to 95,000 clones; 85% to 90% of them appeared once. The ten most abundant clones make up roughly 4.5% of the sample.

Of note for this clone: The specificity of this receptor is unknown. Per-base qualities were not stored, and no clone one base away is much larger.

Including the terminal cysteine and phenylalanine, the CDR3 comprises 14 residues. Just CDR3 DNA is preserved here, 42 bases in frame from base 1. Reading the germline V gene (reference sequence) gives CDR1 LNHDA and CDR2 SQIVND. Between the V and J ends, shortened by 5 bases and 4 bases respectively, the junction contains 14 bases. The chain links TRBV19 with TRBJ1-2; perhaps TRBD1 is the D gene, with 6 bases matching. This sequence originates from an adult in good health. Sequenced here: peripheral blood, sampled on day 0 of MenACWY control vaccination. The CDR3 loop reads CASSLPTGPYGYTF. The nucleotide sequence is TGTGCCAGTAGTCTCCCGACAGGCCCCTATGGCTACACCTTC.